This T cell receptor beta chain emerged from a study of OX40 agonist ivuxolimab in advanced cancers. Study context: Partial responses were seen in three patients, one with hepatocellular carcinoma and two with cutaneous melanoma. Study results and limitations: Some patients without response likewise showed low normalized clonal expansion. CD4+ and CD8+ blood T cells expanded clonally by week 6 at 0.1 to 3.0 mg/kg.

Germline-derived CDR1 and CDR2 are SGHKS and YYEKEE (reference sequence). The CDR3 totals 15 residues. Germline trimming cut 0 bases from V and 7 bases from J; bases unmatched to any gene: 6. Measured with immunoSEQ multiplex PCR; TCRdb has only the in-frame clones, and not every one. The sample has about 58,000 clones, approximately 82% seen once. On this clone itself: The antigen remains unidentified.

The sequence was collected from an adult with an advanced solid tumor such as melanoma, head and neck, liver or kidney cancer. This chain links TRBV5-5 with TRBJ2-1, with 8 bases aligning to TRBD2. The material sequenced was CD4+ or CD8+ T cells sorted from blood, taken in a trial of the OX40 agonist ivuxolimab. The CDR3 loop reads CASSLVTGGQNEQFF. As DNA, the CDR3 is TGTGCCAGCAGCTTGGTAACGGGGGGGCAAAATGAGCAGTTCTTC.